The clone carrying this TCR beta chain occurred many times. What it binds is unknown. This sample stems from a study of T cell repertoires in cytomegalovirus infection. Study-wide background: From public TCR beta signatures came an indication of both CMV infection and matching HLA type. Findings and limits, study-wide: CMV carriers with the relevant HLA were identified by cumulative public TCR beta family frequency.

Germline CDR1 is SGHTA and CDR2 is FQGNSA. V was pared by 5 bases and J by 4 bases, with 7 bases of the junction left unmatched. CDR3 length equals 16 residues. In TCRdb, the reads were re-called with MiXCR into one record per CDR3 protein. The data contain about 530,000 distinct CDR3 sequences, less than 30% of them singletons. The sequenced sample consisted of PBMCs. This clonotype originated in a human donor in good health (CMV status not recorded). Some clones in this sample may be carry-over from other donors' samples. The rearrangement joins TRBV7-2 to TRBJ2-6; 8 nucleotides agree with TRBD1. In nucleotides, the CDR3 is TGTGCCAGCAGCCCCCAGGGGGCTATAGGGGCCAACGTCCTGACTTTC. It specifies CASSPQGAIGANVLTF.